This entry lists 20 T cell receptor beta chains sequenced from one sample in a study of T cell responses to AZD1222 COVID-19 vaccine. Using immunoSEQ multiplex PCR, the repertoire was profiled, and TCRdb retains in-frame clones only, with some absent. The sample has under 95,000 clones; around 88% are singletons. The source was peripheral blood, collected 28 days after the second AZD1222 dose. Source of these receptors: an adult who received the AZD1222 COVID-19 vaccine.

The genes are TRBV27 and TRBJ2-7; D is ambiguous. Trimming cost V 2 bases and J 2 bases, with 10 bases left between them. The CDR3 consists of 14 residues. Germline loops: CDR1 MNHEY, CDR2 SMNVEV (reference sequence). The CDR3 sequence: CASSLNGHAYEQYF. For the CDR3, the DNA is TGTGCCAGCAGTTTAAACGGTCATGCCTACGAGCAGTACTTC.

The chain carries TRBV7-9 and TRBJ1-4; D gene uncertain. Germline lookup yields CDR1 SEHNR and CDR2 FQNEAQ (reference sequence). The CDR3 covers 14 residues. Between the trimmed V and J ends, which lost 0 bases and 7 bases, there was a span of 9 bases. The CDR3, as DNA: TGTGCCAGCAGCTTAGCCCTTTTGGGTGAAAAACTGTTTTTT. This translates into CASSLALLGEKLFF.

The chain has TRBV6-5 and TRBJ2-7; D gene uncertain. In germline, CDR1 is MNHEY, CDR2 SVGAGI. V lost 8 bases, J lost 0 bases, and 5 bases lay in between. CDR3 length: 11 amino acids. The CDR3 nucleotides read TGTGCCAGCGCAAGCTCCTACGAGCAGTACTTC. Protein product: CASASSYEQYF.

The chain combines TRBV10-3 with TRBJ2-1; 7 positions agree with TRBD2. There are 16 residues in the CDR3. Germline V gene sequence: CDR1 ENHRY, CDR2 SYGVKD. V lost 10 bases and J lost 2; bases outside the gene matches: 14. DNA of the CDR3: TGTGCCACAAGAAACGACACGGGACTACCCTACAATGAGCAGTTCTTC. This codes for CATRNDTGLPYNEQFF.

V and J are TRBV19 and TRBJ2-5, with D perhaps matching TRBD1 (6 bases). CDR1 and CDR2 (germline): LNHDA, SQIVND (reference sequence). V lost 3 bases and J lost 2, with 16 bases in between. The CDR3 runs to 16 residues. The CDR3 region is CASSIGIQGIQETQYF. The CDR3 nucleotides read TGTGCCAGTAGTATCGGCATACAGGGTATTCAAGAGACCCAGTACTTC.

The chain couples TRBV7-6 to TRBJ2-3; possibly TRBD1 for D (6 bases). The CDR3 consists of 15 residues. Germline loops: CDR1 SGHVS, CDR2 FNYEAQ. Trimming removed 5 bases from V and 6 bases from J, with 18 bases in between. The CDR3 DNA sequence: TGTGCCAGCAGCCTACAGGGTACCAGGTTGGATACGCAGTATTTT. Its translation is CASSLQGTRLDTQYF.

The gene calls are TRBV7-2 and TRBJ2-7; the match to TRBD2 covers 11 bases. The CDR3 extends over 16 amino acids. The ends lost 5 bases at V and 2 bases at J; junction bases unmatched: 8. Germline V gives CDR1 SGHTA, CDR2 FQGNSA. CDR3: CASSTLAGGPTYEQYF. The CDR3 DNA follows: TGTGCCAGCAGCACCCTAGCGGGGGGTCCGACCTACGAGCAGTACTTC. Looking up the rest from reference TRBV7-2 and TRBJ2-7 gives the full variable domain: GAGVSQSPSNKVTEKGKDVELRCDPISGHTALYWYRQSLGQGLEFLIYFQGNSAPDKSGLPSDRFSAERTGGSVSTLTIQRTQQEDSAVYLCASSTLAGGPTYEQYFGPGTRLTVT.

J is TRBJ1-2 and V is TRBV12-3 or TRBV12-4; D gene ambiguous. The CDR3 has 13 amino acids. The V end lost 6 bases, the J end lost 6 bases, and 14 bases lay between the germline ends. CDR3 region: CASSPFSWDGYTF. CDR3 sequence (DNA): TGTGCCAGCAGCCCCTTTAGTTGGGATGGCTACACCTTC.

V and J are TRBV11-2 and TRBJ1-2, with 9 nucleotides matching TRBD1. Germline V gives CDR1 SGHAT, CDR2 FQNNGV. Losses at the gene ends were 5 bases for V and 8 bases for J; bases not matched to a gene: 9. The CDR3 is 14 residues long. CDR3 region: CASSPGQGMEGYTF. Here the CDR3 DNA reads TGTGCCAGCAGCCCCGGACAGGGGATGGAGGGCTACACCTTC.

The J gene is TRBJ2-7, the V gene TRBV9; weak D call: TRBD1 (6 bases). The ends were cut back, 4 bases at V and 1 base at J, with 12 bases in the middle. This CDR3 spans 14 amino acids. Germline-derived CDR1 and CDR2 are SGDLS and YYNGEE. CDR3 region: CASSPQGRSYEQYF. CDR3 bases: TGTGCCAGCAGCCCACAGGGCCGATCCTACGAGCAGTACTTC.

This clone was found once. CDR3 sequence (DNA): TGTGCCAGCAGAGACAGGGGGCAAGAGACCCAGTACTTC. Protein: CASRDRGQETQYF. The V gene is TRBV6-5, the J gene TRBJ2-5, with 9 bases that match TRBD1. V trimming: 6 bases; J trimming: 2 bases; junction bases outside the gene matches: 1. The CDR3 is made up of 13 amino acids. From germline, CDR1 is MNHEY and CDR2 SVGAGI.

This clone was seen just once. In nucleotides, the CDR3 is TGTGCCAGCAGCTTGGCTGAAAACACCATATATTTT. This sequence encodes CASSLAENTIYF. V is TRBV5-6 and J is TRBJ1-3; unclear D gene. This CDR3 spans 12 amino acids. With 0 bases removed from V and 6 bases from J, the gap between germline ends came to 4 bases. Germline CDR1 SGHDT, CDR2 YYEEEE.

This chain links TRBV12-3 or TRBV12-4 with TRBJ1-1; unclear D gene. Trimming cost V 6 bases and J 8 bases, with 10 bases left between them. The length of the CDR3 is 11 residues. CDR3 nucleotides: TGTGCCAGCAGCACGTACGAGGAAGCTTTCTTT. Translation: CASSTYEEAFF.

This chain joins TRBV24-1 and TRBJ1-2; D may be TRBD1 (5 bases). Trimming stripped 6 bases from V and 5 bases from J, with 12 bases between. Germline loops: CDR1 KGHDR, CDR2 SFDVKD. This CDR3 is 13 amino acids long. The DNA for the CDR3 is TGTGCCACCAGTCTCTCGACAGATTATGGCTACACCTTC. It translates to CATSLSTDYGYTF.

The rearrangement uses TRBV6-5 and TRBJ1-3; weak D call: TRBD1 (5 bases). There are 16 residues in the CDR3. Trimming left V 3 bases short and J 0 bases short, with 12 bases between. Germline V CDR1 and CDR2: MNHEY, SVGAGI. The CDR3 bases are TGTGCCAGCAGTTATGCCAGGGACTACTCTGGAAACACCATATATTTT. Encoded protein: CASSYARDYSGNTIYF.

This clone is a singleton in its sample. The chain couples TRBV6-2 or TRBV6-3 to TRBJ2-2; 7 bases fit TRBD2. After removal of 2 bases from V and 2 bases from J, the junction contained 2 bases not matched to a gene. Germline lookup yields CDR1 MNHEY and CDR2 SVGEGT. CDR3 length: 15 amino acids. The CDR3 reads CASSYAGVNTGELFF. The CDR3 coding sequence is TGTGCCAGCAGTTACGCGGGGGTAAACACCGGGGAGCTGTTTTTT.

The chain combines TRBV28 with TRBJ2-1; D not resolved. This CDR3 has 16 residues. Trimming removed 6 bases at V and 7 bases at J, with 22 bases between. Germline-derived CDR1 and CDR2 are MDHEN and SYDVKM. The CDR3 is CASSPPDSPRRNEQFF. The CDR3 DNA reads as TGTGCCAGCAGCCCCCCCGACTCCCCCCGAAGGAATGAGCAGTTCTTC.

The rearrangement links TRBV12-3 or TRBV12-4 to TRBJ1-5; TRBD1 aligns across 10 bases. The V segment lost 10 bases and the J segment 6 bases; nucleotides outside the gene matches: 6. CDR3 size: 13 residues. This CDR3 reads CATGRDRGQPQHF. CDR3 DNA sequence: TGTGCCACCGGCCGGGACAGGGGTCAGCCCCAGCATTTT.

V gene TRBV2 combines with J gene TRBJ1-5; D remains ambiguous. This CDR3 comprises 15 residues. V gave up 2 bases and J gave up 3 bases, with 11 bases separating them. Germline V CDR1 and CDR2: SNHLY, FYNNEI. CDR3 nucleotide sequence: TGTGCCAGCAGTGAACAGGACGGCTCCAATCAGCCCCAGCATTTT. It specifies CASSEQDGSNQPQHF.

The rearrangement uses TRBV5-1 and TRBJ1-6; D ambiguous. The CDR3 runs to 13 residues. CDR1 and CDR2 from the germline V gene are SGHRS and YFSETQ. V was shortened by 4 bases and J by 9 bases, with 11 bases between the two germline ends. The CDR3 here is CASSLGPSSPLHF. As DNA, the CDR3 is TGCGCCAGCAGCCTCGGACCGAGTTCACCCCTCCACTTT.